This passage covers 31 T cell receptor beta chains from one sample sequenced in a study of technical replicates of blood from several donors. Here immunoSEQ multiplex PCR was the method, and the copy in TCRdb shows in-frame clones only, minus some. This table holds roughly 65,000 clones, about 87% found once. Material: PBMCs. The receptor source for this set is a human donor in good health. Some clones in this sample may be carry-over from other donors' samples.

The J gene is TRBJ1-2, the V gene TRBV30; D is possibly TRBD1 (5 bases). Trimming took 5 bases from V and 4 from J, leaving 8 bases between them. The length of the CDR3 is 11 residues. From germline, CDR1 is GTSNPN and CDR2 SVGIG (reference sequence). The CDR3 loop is CAWAGLYGYTF. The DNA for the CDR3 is TGTGCCTGGGCGGGACTCTATGGCTACACCTTC.

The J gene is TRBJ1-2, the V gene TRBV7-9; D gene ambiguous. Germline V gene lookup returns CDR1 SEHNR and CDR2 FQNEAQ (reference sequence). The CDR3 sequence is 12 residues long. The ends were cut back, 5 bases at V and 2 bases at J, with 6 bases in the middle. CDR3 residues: CASSRENYGYTF. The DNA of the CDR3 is TGTGCCAGCAGCCGGGAAAACTATGGCTACACCTTC.

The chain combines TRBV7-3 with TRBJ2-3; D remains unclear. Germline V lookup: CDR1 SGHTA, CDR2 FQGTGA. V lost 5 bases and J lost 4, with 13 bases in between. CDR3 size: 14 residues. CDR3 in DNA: TGTGCCAGCAGCACGGGTTTAGCTGCAGATACGCAGTATTTT. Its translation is CASSTGLAADTQYF.

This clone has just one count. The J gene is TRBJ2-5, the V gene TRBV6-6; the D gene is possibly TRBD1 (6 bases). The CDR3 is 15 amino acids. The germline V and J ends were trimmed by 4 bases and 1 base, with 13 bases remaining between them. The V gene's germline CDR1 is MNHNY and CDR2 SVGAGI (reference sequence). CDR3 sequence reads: CASSSYSRGQETQYF. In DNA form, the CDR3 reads TGTGCCAGCAGTTCCTATTCCAGGGGCCAAGAGACCCAGTACTTC.

The CDR3 coding sequence is TGTGCCAGCAGCTTGGGACTAGCAAAAACCGGGGAGCTGTTTTTT. This sequence encodes CASSLGLAKTGELFF. The chain links TRBV7-3 to TRBJ2-2; 9 positions match TRBD2. The CDR3 runs to 15 residues. Per the germline V gene, CDR1 is SGHTA and CDR2 is FQGTGA. V shed 3 bases and J 5 bases; nucleotides not matched to a gene: 4.

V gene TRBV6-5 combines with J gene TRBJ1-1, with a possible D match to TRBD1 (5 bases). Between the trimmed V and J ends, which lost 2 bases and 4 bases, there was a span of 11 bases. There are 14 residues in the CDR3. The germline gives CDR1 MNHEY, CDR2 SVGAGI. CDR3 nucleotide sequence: TGTGCCAGCAGTTACGGGGGGGAAATCACTGAAGCTTTCTTT. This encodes CASSYGGEITEAFF.

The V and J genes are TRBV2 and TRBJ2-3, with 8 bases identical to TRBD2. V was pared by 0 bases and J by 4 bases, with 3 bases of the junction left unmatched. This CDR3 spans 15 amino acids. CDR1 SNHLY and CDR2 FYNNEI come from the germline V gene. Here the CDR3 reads CASSEAAGAADTQYF. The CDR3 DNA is TGTGCCAGCAGTGAAGCAGCGGGAGCAGCAGATACGCAGTATTTT.

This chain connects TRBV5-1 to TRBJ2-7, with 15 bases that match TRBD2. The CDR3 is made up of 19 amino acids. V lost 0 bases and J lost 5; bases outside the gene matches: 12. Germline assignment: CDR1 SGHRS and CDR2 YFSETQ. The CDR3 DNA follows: TGCGCCAGCAGCTTGGGGGGACTAGCGGGAGGATGGCGCCCGAACGAGCAGTACTTC. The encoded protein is CASSLGGLAGGWRPNEQYF.

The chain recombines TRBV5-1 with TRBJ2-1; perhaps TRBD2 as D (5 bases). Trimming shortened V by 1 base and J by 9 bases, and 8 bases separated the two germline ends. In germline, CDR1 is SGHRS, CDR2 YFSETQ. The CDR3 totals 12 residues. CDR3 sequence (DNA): TGCGCCAGCAGCTTGTTTCGGGGTGAGCAGTTCTTC. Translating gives CASSLFRGEQFF.

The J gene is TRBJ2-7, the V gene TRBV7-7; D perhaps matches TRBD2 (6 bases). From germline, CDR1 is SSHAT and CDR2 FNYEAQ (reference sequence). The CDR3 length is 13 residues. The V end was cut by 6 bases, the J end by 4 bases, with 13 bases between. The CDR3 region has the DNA TGTGCCAGCAGTGAGGGTGGAGGGTACGAGCAGTACTTC. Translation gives CASSEGGGYEQYF.

CDR3 bases: TGTGCCAGCAGCGTAGCACATGGAAACATTCAGTACTTC. Translating gives CASSVAHGNIQYF. J is TRBJ2-4 and V is TRBV9; D is ambiguous. The CDR3 consists of 13 residues. V lost 0 bases and J 6 bases, leaving 7 bases between the germline ends. From germline, CDR1 is SGDLS and CDR2 YYNGEE.

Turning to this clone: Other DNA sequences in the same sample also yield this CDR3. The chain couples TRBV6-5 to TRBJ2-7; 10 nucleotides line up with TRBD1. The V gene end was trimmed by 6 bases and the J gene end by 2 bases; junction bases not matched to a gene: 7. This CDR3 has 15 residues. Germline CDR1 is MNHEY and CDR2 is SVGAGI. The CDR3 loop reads CASRRTGTGAYEQYF. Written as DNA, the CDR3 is TGTGCCAGCAGGCGTACCGGGACAGGGGCCTACGAGCAGTACTTC.

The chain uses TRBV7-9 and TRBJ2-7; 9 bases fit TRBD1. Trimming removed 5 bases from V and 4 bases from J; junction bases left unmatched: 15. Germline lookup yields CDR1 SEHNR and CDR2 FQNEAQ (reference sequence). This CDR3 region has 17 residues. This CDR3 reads CASSRPGQGPMGYEQYF. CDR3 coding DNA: TGTGCCAGCAGCAGGCCGGGACAGGGTCCGATGGGGTACGAGCAGTACTTC.

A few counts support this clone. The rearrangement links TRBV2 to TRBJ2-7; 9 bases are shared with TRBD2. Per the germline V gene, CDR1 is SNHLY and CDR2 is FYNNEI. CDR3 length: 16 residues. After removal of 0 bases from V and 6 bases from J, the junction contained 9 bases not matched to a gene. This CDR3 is CASSEAAIAGDGEQYF. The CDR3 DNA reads TGTGCCAGCAGTGAAGCGGCAATAGCGGGAGACGGCGAGCAGTACTTC.

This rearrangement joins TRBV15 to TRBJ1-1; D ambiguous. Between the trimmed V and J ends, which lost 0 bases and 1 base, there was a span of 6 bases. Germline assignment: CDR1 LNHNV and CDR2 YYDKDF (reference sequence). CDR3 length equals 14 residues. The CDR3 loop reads CATSRDLGNTEAFF. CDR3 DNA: TGTGCCACCAGCAGAGATCTCGGGAACACTGAAGCTTTCTTT.

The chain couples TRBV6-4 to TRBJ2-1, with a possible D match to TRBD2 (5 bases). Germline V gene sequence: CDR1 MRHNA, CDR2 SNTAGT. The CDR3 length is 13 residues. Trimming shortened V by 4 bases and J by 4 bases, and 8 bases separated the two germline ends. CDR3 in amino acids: CASSASGYNEQFF. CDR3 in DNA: TGTGCCAGCAGTGCTTCGGGATACAATGAGCAGTTCTTC.

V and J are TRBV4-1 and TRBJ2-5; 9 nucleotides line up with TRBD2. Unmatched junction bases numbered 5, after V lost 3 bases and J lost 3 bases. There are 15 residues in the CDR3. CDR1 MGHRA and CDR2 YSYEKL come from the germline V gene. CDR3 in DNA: TGCGCCAGCAGCCATACCATAGCGGGAGAAGAGACCCAGTACTTC. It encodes CASSHTIAGEETQYF.

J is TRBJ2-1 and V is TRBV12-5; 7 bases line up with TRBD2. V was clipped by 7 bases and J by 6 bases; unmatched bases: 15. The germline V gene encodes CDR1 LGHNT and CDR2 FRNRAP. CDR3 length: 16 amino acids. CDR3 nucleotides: TGTGCTAGTGTTCTACGGGGCGGGAGTTTGGGCAATGAGCAGTTCTTC. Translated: CASVLRGGSLGNEQFF.

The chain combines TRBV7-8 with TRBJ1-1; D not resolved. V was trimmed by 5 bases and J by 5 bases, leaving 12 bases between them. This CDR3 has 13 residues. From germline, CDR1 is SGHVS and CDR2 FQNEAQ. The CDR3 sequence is CASSPMAGTEAFF. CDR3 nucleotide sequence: TGTGCCAGCAGCCCGATGGCGGGAACTGAAGCTTTCTTT.

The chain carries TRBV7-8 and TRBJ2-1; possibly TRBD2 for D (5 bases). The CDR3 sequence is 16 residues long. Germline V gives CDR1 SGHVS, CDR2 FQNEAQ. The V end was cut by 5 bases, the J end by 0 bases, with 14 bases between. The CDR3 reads CASSHPGKSSYNEQFF. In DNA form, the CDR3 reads TGTGCCAGCAGCCATCCCGGGAAGAGCTCCTACAATGAGCAGTTCTTC. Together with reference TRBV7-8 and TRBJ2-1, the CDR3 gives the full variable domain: GAGVSQSPRYKVAKRGQDVALRCDPISGHVSLFWYQQALGQGPEFLTYFQNEAQLDKSGLPSDRFFAERPEGSVSTLKIQRTQQEDSAVYLCASSHPGKSSYNEQFFGPGTRLTVL.

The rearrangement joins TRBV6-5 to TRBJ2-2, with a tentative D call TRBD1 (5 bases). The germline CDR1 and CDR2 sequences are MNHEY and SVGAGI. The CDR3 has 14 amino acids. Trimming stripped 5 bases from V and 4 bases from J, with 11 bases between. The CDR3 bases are TGTGCCAGCAGTCCGCAGGGCACCACCGGGGAGCTGTTTTTT. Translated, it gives CASSPQGTTGELFF.

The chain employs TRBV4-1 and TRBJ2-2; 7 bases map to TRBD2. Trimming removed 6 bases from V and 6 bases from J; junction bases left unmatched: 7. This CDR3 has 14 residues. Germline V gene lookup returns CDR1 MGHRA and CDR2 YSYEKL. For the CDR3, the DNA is TGCGCCAGCAGGTGGGAGGGCATGGCCGGGGAGCTGTTTTTT. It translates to CASRWEGMAGELFF.

This CDR3 reads CASSRSGTNTGELFF. DNA for the CDR3: TGTGCCAGCAGCCGAAGCGGGACGAACACCGGGGAGCTGTTTTTT. The J gene is TRBJ2-2, the V gene TRBV5-4; 7 bases agree with TRBD2. The CDR3 sequence is 15 residues long. V dropped 4 bases and J dropped 0; count of bases not matched to a gene: 3. From germline, CDR1 is SGHNT and CDR2 YYREEE (reference sequence).

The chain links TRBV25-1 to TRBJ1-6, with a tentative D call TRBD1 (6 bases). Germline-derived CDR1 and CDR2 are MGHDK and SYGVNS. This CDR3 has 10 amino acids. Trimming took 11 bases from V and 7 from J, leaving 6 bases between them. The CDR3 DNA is TGTGCCGGGACAAATTCACCCCTCCACTTT. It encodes CAGTNSPLHF. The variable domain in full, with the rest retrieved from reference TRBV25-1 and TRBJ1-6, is EADIYQTPRYLVIGTGKKITLECSQTMGHDKMYWYQQDPGMELHLIHYSYGVNSTEKGDLSSESTVSRIRTEHFPLTLESARPSHTSQYLCAGTNSPLHFGNGTRLTVT.

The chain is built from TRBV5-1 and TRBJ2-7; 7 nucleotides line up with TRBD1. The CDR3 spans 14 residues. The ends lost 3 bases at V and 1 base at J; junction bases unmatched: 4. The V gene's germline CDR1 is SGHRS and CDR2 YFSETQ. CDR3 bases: TGCGCCAGCAGCTCCAGGGACAGTTCCTACGAGCAGTACTTC. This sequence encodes CASSSRDSSYEQYF.

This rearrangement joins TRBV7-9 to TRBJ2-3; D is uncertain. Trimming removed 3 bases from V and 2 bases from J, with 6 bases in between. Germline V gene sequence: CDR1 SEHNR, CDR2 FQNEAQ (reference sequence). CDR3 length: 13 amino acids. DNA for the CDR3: TGTGCCAGCAGCTTCCTTAACACAGATACGCAGTATTTT. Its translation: CASSFLNTDTQYF.

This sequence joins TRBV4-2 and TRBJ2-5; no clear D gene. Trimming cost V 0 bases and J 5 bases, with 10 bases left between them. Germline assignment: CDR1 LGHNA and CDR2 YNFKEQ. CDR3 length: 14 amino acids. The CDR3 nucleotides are TGTGCCAGCAGCCAAGATTGGAAAGCGGAGACCCAGTACTTC. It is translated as CASSQDWKAETQYF.

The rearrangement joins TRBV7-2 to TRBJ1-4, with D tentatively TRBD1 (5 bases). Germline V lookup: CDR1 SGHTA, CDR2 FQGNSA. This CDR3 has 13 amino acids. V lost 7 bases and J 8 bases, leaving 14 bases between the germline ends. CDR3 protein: CASKSEGREKLFF. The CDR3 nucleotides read TGTGCCAGCAAGTCGGAGGGGAGGGAAAAACTGTTTTTT.

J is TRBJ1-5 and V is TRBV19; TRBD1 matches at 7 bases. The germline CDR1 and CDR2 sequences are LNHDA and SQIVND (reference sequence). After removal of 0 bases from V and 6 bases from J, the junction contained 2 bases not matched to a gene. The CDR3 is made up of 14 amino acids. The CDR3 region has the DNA TGTGCCAGTAGTATAGAGGCAGGGGGTCAGCCCCAGCATTTT. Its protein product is CASSIEAGGQPQHF.

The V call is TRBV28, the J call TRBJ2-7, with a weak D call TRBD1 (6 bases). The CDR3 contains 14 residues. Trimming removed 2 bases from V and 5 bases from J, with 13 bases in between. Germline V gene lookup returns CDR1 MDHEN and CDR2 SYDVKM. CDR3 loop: CASSLQGGINEQYF. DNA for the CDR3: TGTGCCAGCAGTTTACAAGGGGGTATCAACGAGCAGTACTTC.

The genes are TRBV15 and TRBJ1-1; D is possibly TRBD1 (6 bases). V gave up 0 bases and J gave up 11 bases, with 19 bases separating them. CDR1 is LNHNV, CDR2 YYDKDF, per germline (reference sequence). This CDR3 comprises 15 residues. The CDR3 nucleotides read TGTGCCACCAGCAGAGATCTGGACAGTTCGGGCTTTGCTTTCTTT. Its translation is CATSRDLDSSGFAFF.